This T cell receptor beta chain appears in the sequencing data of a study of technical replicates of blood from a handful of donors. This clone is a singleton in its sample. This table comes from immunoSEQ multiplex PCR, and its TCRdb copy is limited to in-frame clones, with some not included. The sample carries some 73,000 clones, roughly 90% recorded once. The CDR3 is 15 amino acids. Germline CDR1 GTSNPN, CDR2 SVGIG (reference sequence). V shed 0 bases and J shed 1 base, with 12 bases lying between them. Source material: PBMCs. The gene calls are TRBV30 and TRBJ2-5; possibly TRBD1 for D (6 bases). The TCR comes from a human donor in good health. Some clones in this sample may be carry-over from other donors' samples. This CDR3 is CAWSVLWGRQETQYF. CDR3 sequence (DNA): TGTGCCTGGAGTGTACTCTGGGGGCGCCAAGAGACCCAGTACTTC. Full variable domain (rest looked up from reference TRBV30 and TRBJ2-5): SQTIHQWPATLVQPVGSPLSLECTVEGTSNPNLYWYRQAAGRGLQLLFYSVGIGQISSEVPQNLSASRPQDRQFILSSKKLLLSDSGFYLCAWSVLWGRQETQYFGPGTRLLVL.